The 9 T cell receptor beta chains below all came from one sample that was sequenced in a study of blood T cell repertoires in COVID-19. Data came from immunoSEQ multiplex PCR; TCRdb stores just in-frame clones and leaves some out. The sample records 73,000 or so clones, 84% being singletons. Sequencing used peripheral blood. The receptors originated from a woman aged 60 to 75 with acute or convalescent COVID-19.

The chain carries TRBV14 and TRBJ1-3; unclear D gene. Germline V CDR1 and CDR2: SGHDN, FVKESK. Trimming took 4 bases from V and 0 from J, leaving 13 bases between them. CDR3 length: 16 residues. As DNA, the CDR3 is TGTGCCAGCAGCCTAAGACACTCTCCCTCTGGAAACACCATATATTTT. Its translation is CASSLRHSPSGNTIYF. The full variable domain, rest sourced from reference TRBV14 and TRBJ1-3, is EAGVTQFPSHSVIEKGQTVTLRCDPISGHDNLYWYRRVMGKEIKFLLHFVKESKQDESGMPNNRFLAERTGGTYSTLKVQPAELEDSGVYFCASSLRHSPSGNTIYFGEGSWLTVV.

This chain joins TRBV12-3 or TRBV12-4 and TRBJ1-1; no definite D call. With 3 bases removed from V and 6 bases from J, the gap between germline ends came to 11 bases. This CDR3 contains 13 residues. Here the CDR3 reads CASSLMGRPEAFF. In DNA form, the CDR3 reads TGTGCCAGCAGTTTGATGGGCCGACCTGAAGCTTTCTTT.

The chain couples TRBV5-4 to TRBJ1-2, with 9 positions matching TRBD1. V shed 5 bases, J shed 2 bases, and the junction held 4 bases outside the gene matches. This CDR3 is built from 14 residues. From germline, CDR1 is SGHNT and CDR2 YYREEE (reference sequence). The CDR3 bases are TGTGCCAGCAGTTGGACAGGGGACAACTATGGCTACACCTTC. This translates into CASSWTGDNYGYTF.

The chain is built from TRBV7-9 and TRBJ2-1, with TRBD1 matching 10 bases. The CDR3 length is 17 residues. Germline V CDR1 and CDR2: SEHNR, FQNEAQ (reference sequence). Trimming at V came to 5 bases and at J to 1 base, leaving 8 bases not matched to a gene. CDR3 in amino acids: CASSLGTGVRSYNEQFF. The CDR3 bases are TGTGCCAGCAGCCTCGGGACAGGGGTAAGGTCCTACAATGAGCAGTTCTTC.

The chain is built from TRBV29-1 and TRBJ2-1, with TRBD1 identical over 7 bases. This CDR3 is 14 amino acids long. Germline V CDR1 and CDR2: SQVTM, ANQGSEA. V lost 7 bases and J lost 5; bases outside the gene matches: 11. CDR3 region: CSAYRTGSHNEQFF. CDR3 bases: TGCAGCGCCTACCGGACAGGTTCCCACAATGAGCAGTTCTTC.

A few counts support this clone. The genes are TRBV11-2 and TRBJ1-6; 7 nucleotides align to TRBD1. The CDR3 loop spans 15 amino acids. V lost 7 bases to trimming and J lost 10 bases; unmatched junction nucleotides: 13. From germline, CDR1 is SGHAT and CDR2 FQNNGV. The CDR3 sequence: CASTPLSGGRSPLHF. The CDR3, as DNA: TGTGCCAGCACGCCCCTCTCAGGGGGAAGGTCACCCCTCCACTTT.

This clone has just a few counts. This rearrangement joins TRBV6-1 to TRBJ1-1; 10 nucleotides match TRBD1. The V and J ends lost 4 bases and 6 bases, in that order; junction bases with no gene match: 17. The germline CDR1 and CDR2 sequences are MNHNS and SASEGT. CDR3 length: 18 residues. CDR3 loop: CASSVAAGQGIFQSEAFF. The CDR3 DNA reads TGTGCCAGCAGTGTAGCGGCGGGACAGGGGATTTTCCAGTCTGAAGCTTTCTTT.

The chain has TRBV5-1 and TRBJ2-3; 10 positions match TRBD2. This CDR3 is built from 16 residues. Germline trimming cut 2 bases from V and 2 bases from J; bases unmatched to any gene: 5. From germline, CDR1 is SGHRS and CDR2 YFSETQ. The CDR3 loop is CASSLGSGGTTDTQYF. Written as DNA, the CDR3 is TGCGCCAGCAGCTTAGGTAGCGGGGGGACCACAGATACGCAGTATTTT.

The rearrangement joins TRBV5-6 to TRBJ1-2; D perhaps matches TRBD1 (5 bases). Looked up from germline, CDR1 is SGHDT and CDR2 is YYEEEE. Trimming removed 5 bases at V and 5 bases at J, with 13 bases between. The CDR3 contains 13 residues. CDR3 nucleotides: TGTGCCAGCAGACCTACAGACAGTTATGGCTACACCTTC. Translated: CASRPTDSYGYTF.